Below, 4 T cell receptor beta chains from the same sample are listed, as sequenced in a study of shared clonotypes between healthy human individuals (dated by TCRdb to about 2020). Preparation of the library involved the immunoSEQ multiplex PCR assay. TCRdb took this table from immuneACCESS and kept in-frame rearrangements with V and J called. Such tables lack part of the clones; where checked against another copy, unresolved V genes explain under half of the gap, and the rest is unexplained. The table for this sample lists over a million clones; around 98% of them were counted only once. The top ten clonotypes cover 0.4% to 0.55% of the sample. The sample was naive CD4+ T cells sorted from blood. According to the study, the label for this sample's cell subset or site signals: CD45RA+ positively selected. The origin of the receptors is a man aged 25-45 years in good health.

The rearrangement links TRBV11-3 to TRBJ2-1, with D perhaps matching TRBD2 (6 bases). Between the trimmed V and J ends, which lost 5 bases and 7 bases, there was a span of 15 bases. The length of the CDR3 is 14 residues. Germline V gene lookup returns CDR1 SGHNT and CDR2 YENEEA. Written as DNA, the CDR3 is TGTGCCAGCAGCAGAGCACGGGGGAATAATGAGCAGTTCTTC. Translation: CASSRARGNNEQFF.

This clone was seen only once. V and J are TRBV28 and TRBJ1-2, with D hard to call. V was shortened by 4 bases and J by 8 bases, with 11 bases between the two germline ends. CDR3 size: 12 residues. Germline CDR1 reads MDHEN; CDR2 reads SYDVKM. CDR3 nucleotides: TGTGCCAGCAGTTCCCGTGAAGCGGGCTACACCTTC. Translating it yields CASSSREAGYTF.

The V gene is TRBV6-5, the J gene TRBJ2-7, with D unresolved. In germline, CDR1 is MNHEY, CDR2 SVGAGI. CDR3 size: 13 residues. The V end lost 4 bases, the J end lost 7 bases, and 14 bases lay between the germline ends. The CDR3 DNA follows: TGTGCCAGCAGTTCTCCAGGTTTGGGGGAGCAGTACTTC. It encodes CASSSPGLGEQYF.

This clone occurred once. V gene TRBV10-1 combines with J gene TRBJ2-3; 8 bases agree with TRBD1. Trimming took 5 bases from V and 6 from J; bases not matched to a gene: 13. The CDR3 is 16 residues long. The germline CDR1 and CDR2 sequences are WNHNN and SYGVQD (reference sequence). This CDR3 is CASSPRGRGPGDTQYF. For the CDR3, the DNA is TGCGCCAGCAGTCCAAGGGGCAGGGGGCCGGGGGATACGCAGTATTTT.